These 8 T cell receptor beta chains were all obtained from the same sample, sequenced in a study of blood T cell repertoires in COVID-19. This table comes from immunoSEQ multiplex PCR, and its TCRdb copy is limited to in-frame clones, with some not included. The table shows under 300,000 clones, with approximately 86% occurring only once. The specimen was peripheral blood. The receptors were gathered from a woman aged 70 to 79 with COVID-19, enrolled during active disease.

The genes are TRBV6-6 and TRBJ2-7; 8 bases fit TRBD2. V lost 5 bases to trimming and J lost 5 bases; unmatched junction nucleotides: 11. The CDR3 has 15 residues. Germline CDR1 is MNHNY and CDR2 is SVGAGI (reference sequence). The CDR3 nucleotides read TGTGCCAGCAGTCAAGGACCGGGACTAGTTGACGAGCAGTACTTC. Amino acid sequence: CASSQGPGLVDEQYF.

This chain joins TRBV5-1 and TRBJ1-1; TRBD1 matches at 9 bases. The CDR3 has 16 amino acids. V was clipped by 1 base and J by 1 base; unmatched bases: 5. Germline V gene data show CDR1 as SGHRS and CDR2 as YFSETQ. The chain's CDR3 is CASSLTPGQGNTEAFF. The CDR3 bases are TGCGCCAGCAGCTTGACCCCGGGACAGGGGAACACTGAAGCTTTCTTT.

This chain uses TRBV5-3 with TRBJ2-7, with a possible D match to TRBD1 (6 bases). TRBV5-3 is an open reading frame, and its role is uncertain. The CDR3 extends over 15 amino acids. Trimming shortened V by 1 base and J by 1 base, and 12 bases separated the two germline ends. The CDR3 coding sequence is TGTGCCAGAAGCTTGATGGGGACACTTTCCTACGAGCAGTACTTC. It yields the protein CARSLMGTLSYEQYF.

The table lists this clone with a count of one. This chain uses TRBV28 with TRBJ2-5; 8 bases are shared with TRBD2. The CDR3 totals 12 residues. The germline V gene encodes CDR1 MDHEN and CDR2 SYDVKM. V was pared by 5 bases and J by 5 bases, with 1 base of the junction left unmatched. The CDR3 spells CASSERGETQYF. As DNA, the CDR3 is TGTGCCAGCAGTGAGCGGGGGGAGACCCAGTACTTC.

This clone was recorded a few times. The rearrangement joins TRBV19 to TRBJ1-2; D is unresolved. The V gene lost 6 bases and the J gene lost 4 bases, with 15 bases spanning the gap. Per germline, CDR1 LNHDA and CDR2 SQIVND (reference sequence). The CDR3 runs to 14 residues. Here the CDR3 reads CASRNSGGPYGYTF. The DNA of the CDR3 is TGTGCCAGTAGGAACTCCGGAGGACCCTATGGCTACACCTTC.

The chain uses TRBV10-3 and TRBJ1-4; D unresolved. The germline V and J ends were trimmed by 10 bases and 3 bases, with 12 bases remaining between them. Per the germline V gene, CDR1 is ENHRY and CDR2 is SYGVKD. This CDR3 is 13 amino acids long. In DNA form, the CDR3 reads TGTGCCACCCAACCACAGCCTAATGAAAAACTGTTTTTT. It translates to CATQPQPNEKLFF.

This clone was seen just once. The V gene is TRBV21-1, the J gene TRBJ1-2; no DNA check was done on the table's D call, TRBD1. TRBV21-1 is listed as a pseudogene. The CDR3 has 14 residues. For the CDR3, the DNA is TGTGCCAGCAGTTTCCAGGGGTGGATCTATGGCTACACCTTC. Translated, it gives CASSFQGWIYGYTF.

The CDR3, as DNA: TGTGCCAGCAGCTTAACACTCGGGGGCACAGATACGCAGTATTTT. Translation: CASSLTLGGTDTQYF. V is TRBV11-2 and J is TRBJ2-3; perhaps TRBD2 as D (5 bases). From germline, CDR1 is SGHAT and CDR2 FQNNGV. CDR3 length equals 15 residues. Trimming cost V 2 bases and J 1 base, with 10 bases left between them.